This is a list of T cell receptor beta chains from one sample in a study of blood T cell repertoires in COVID-19. Profiling relied on immunoSEQ multiplex PCR, and the TCRdb table lists in-frame clones only, not all of them. The table has about 260,000 clones, around 88% seen once. The sequenced sample was PBMCs or T cells enriched from blood (not recorded which). The origin of the receptors is a woman in her thirties or forties with acute COVID-19. Each CDR3 is given with its conserved first and last residue. The D gene is left open where the match is weak. Only some rows state a clone size, as once, few, many or a class for expanded clones.

d_call,j_call,v_call,clone_size,cdr3_aa,cdr3_nt
-,TRBJ2-3,TRBV5-4,-,CASSLKSYSSDTQYF,TGTGCCAGCAGCTTGAAAAGCTATAGTTCCGATACGCAGTATTTT
TRBD1,TRBJ2-3,TRBV9,-,CASSFSTGDTDTQYF,TGTGCCAGCAGCTTTTCGACAGGGGATACAGATACGCAGTATTTT
-,TRBJ1-3,TRBV19,-,CASTKTQTVSGNTIYF,TGTGCCAGTACCAAAACCCAGACAGTCTCTGGAAACACCATATATTTT
TRBD2,TRBJ2-7,TRBV11-2,-,CASSLSGHAGAEQYF,TGTGCCAGCAGCTTAAGTGGGCATGCGGGAGCCGAGCAGTACTTC
-,TRBJ1-4,TRBV28,-,CASSQFQVVREKLFF,TGTGCCAGCAGTCAATTTCAGGTCGTTCGGGAAAAACTGTTTTTT
TRBD2,TRBJ2-1,TRBV5-6,-,CASSPGLAGWSVNEQFF,TGTGCCAGCAGCCCGGGACTAGCGGGATGGTCGGTGAATGAGCAGTTCTTC
-,TRBJ1-3,TRBV7-2,-,CASSPTGSSGNTIYF,TGTGCCAGCAGCCCAACAGGGAGCTCTGGAAACACCATATATTTT
TRBD2,TRBJ2-2,TRBV7-6,-,CASSSGRSTTGELFF,TGTGCCAGCAGCAGCGGGAGATCAACTACCGGGGAGCTGTTTTTT
TRBD2,TRBJ2-1,TRBV27,-,CASSFRGGNEQFF,TGTGCCAGCAGTTTTCGGGGGGGCAATGAGCAGTTCTTC
-,TRBJ1-3,TRBV7-2,-,CASSSDSSGNTIYF,TGTGCCAGCAGCTCAGACAGCTCTGGAAACACCATATATTTT
-,TRBJ1-5,TRBV7-9,-,CAISTGSNQPQHF,TGTGCCATCAGTACGGGGAGCAATCAGCCCCAGCATTTT
-,TRBJ1-5,TRBV19,-,CASKVVGGNNQPQHF,TGTGCCAGTAAGGTGGTCGGAGGAAATAATCAGCCCCAGCATTTT
TRBD2,TRBJ2-1,TRBV24-1,-,CATSDGLADIPYNEQFF,TGTGCCACCAGTGATGGTCTAGCGGACATTCCCTACAATGAGCAGTTCTTC
TRBD2,TRBJ2-1,TRBV19,once,CASRELAVEINEQFF,TGTGCCAGTAGGGAGCTAGCGGTAGAAATTAATGAGCAGTTCTTC
-,TRBJ2-3,TRBV7-2,once,CASSSPPSTDTQYF,TGTGCCAGCAGCTCCCCTCCTAGCACAGATACGCAGTATTTT
-,TRBJ2-3,TRBV27,-,CASSLSWEWTDTQYF,TGTGCCAGCAGTTTATCCTGGGAGTGGACAGATACGCAGTATTTT
TRBD2,TRBJ2-1,TRBV3-1/TRBV3-2,-,CASRGGTARGEQFF,TGTGCCAGCAGGGGAGGGACTGCCCGGGGTGAGCAGTTCTTC
-,TRBJ2-1,TRBV9,many,CASSVASTPVNNEQFF,TGTGCCAGCAGCGTAGCGTCTACTCCCGTAAACAATGAGCAGTTCTTC
-,TRBJ1-5,TRBV5-6,-,CASSLGGAGGNQPQHF,TGTGCCAGCAGCTTAGGAGGGGCTGGGGGCAATCAGCCCCAGCATTTT
-,TRBJ2-7,TRBV19,-,CASSILGTYEQYF,TGTGCCAGTAGTATTTTGGGCACCTACGAGCAGTACTTC
TRBD1,TRBJ1-6,TRBV28,-,CASSNGQGHNSPLHF,TGTGCCAGCAGTAACGGACAGGGCCATAATTCACCCCTCCACTTT
TRBD1,TRBJ1-4,TRBV14,-,CASSHSRGLGEKLFF,TGTGCCAGCAGCCACAGCAGGGGGCTGGGTGAAAAACTGTTTTTT
TRBD2,TRBJ2-1,TRBV18,-,CASSGLAGGDNEQFF,TGTGCCAGCTCAGGACTAGCGGGAGGGGACAATGAGCAGTTCTTC
TRBD2,TRBJ2-7,TRBV15,few,CATSPRESSGSVYEQYF,TGTGCCACCAGCCCCCGAGAGAGTAGCGGGTCCGTTTACGAGCAGTACTTC
TRBD2,TRBJ2-5,TRBV19,-,CASSVAGGEKTQYF,TGTGCCAGTAGTGTAGCGGGAGGTGAAAAGACCCAGTACTTC
-,TRBJ1-2,TRBV18,many,CASSPGPPARGYTF,TGTGCCAGCTCACCAGGGCCCCCCGCAAGGGGCTACACCTTC
TRBD2,TRBJ2-3,TRBV4-1,-,CASSQQTSGTPTDTQYF,TGCGCCAGCAGCCAACAGACTAGCGGGACACCCACAGATACGCAGTATTTT
-,TRBJ2-6,TRBV13,-,CASSLGISGTLSSGANVLTF,TGTGCCAGCAGCTTAGGAATATCCGGGACTCTAAGTTCTGGGGCCAACGTCCTGACTTTC
TRBD1,TRBJ2-2,TRBV7-2,-,CASSPGQGHGELFF,TGTGCCAGCAGCCCCGGACAGGGGCACGGGGAGCTGTTTTTT
TRBD1,TRBJ1-2,TRBV19,-,CASSIRTGLLLNYGYTF,TGTGCCAGTAGTATTCGGACAGGGCTCCTTTTAAACTATGGCTACACCTTC
TRBD2,TRBJ2-5,TRBV5-6,once,CASSRTSGETQYF,TGTGCCAGCAGCAGGACTAGCGGGGAGACCCAGTACTTC